This record concerns one T cell receptor beta chain sequence. Its antigen remains unknown. The record originates from a study of monozygotic twins with inflammatory bowel disease. The CDR3 is made up of 13 amino acids. The germline CDR1 and CDR2 sequences are MNHEY and SVGEGT. Unsorted whole blood yielded the total RNA, with T cells left unselected. Two nested PCRs, run for about 16 and 10 cycles, were applied to TCRalpha and TCRbeta cDNA. TCRdb reanalyzed the 5' RACE reads and collapses them to one entry per CDR3 protein, without DNA. The sample totals approximately 400,000 distinct CDR3 sequences. General study findings and limits: IBD patients shared fewer clonotypes with other individuals than healthy twins, especially patients with disease activity signs. Healthy co-twins had higher TCRbeta inverse Simpson diversity than their IBD twins.

The receptor was derived from a human donor with ulcerative colitis or Crohn's disease, or a healthy co-twin of an affected twin (not recorded which). This chain uses TRBV6-2 or TRBV6-3 with TRBJ2-1. Sequences were obtained from blood. Here the CDR3 reads CASSYLPDNEQFF.